Below are 32 T cell receptor beta chains sequenced from a single sample in a study of identical twins (dated by TCRdb to about 2016). The method behind the library was 5' RACE. The sequencer listed for this sample is Illumina HiSeq 2000. TCRdb reworked the public reads: Q25 trimming with fastp, MiXCR clone assembly, productive beta chains retained. CDR3 protein sequences are deduplicated, and each keeps its most common genes and DNA. Counted in this sample were roughly 290,000 distinct CDR3 sequences; more than 6.5% of them appeared once. Of the sample, around 2.1% falls within the top ten clones. A further study also used this sample, focusing on yellow fever vaccine responses in identical twins.

Sequencing was carried out using memory (CD45RO+) T cells sorted from blood. The cell subset or site label of this sample denotes: CD45RO+ enriched T cells. The receptors originated from a woman aged 18-29 years in good health.

This clonotype was seen many times. The chain has TRBV6-1 and TRBJ2-6; no clear D gene. CDR1 and CDR2 (germline): MNHNS, SASEGT. V dropped 10 bases and J dropped 0 bases, with 13 bases sitting between them. The CDR3 runs 15 residues. Here the CDR3 reads CANPSLCSGANVLTF. The CDR3, as DNA: TGTGCCAACCCCAGCCTCTGCTCTGGGGCCAACGTCCTGACTTTC.

The chain couples TRBV10-3 to TRBJ1-1, with unresolved D. The CDR3 loop spans 12 amino acids. Between the trimmed V and J ends, which lost 6 bases and 1 base, there was a span of 6 bases. Germline lookup yields CDR1 ENHRY and CDR2 SYGVKD. In nucleotides, the CDR3 is TGTGCCATCAGCAAGGGGAACACTGAAGCTTTCTTT. Protein: CAISKGNTEAFF.

In its sample, this clonotype was seen many times. The chain is built from TRBV5-1 and TRBJ2-1; 8 bases match TRBD1. CDR1 and CDR2 (germline): SGHRS, YFSETQ. There are 14 residues in the CDR3. Trimming removed 4 bases from V and 7 bases from J; junction bases left unmatched: 7. DNA of the CDR3: TGCGCCAGCAGCATGGGACAGGCAGGAAATGAGCAGTTCTTC. It encodes CASSMGQAGNEQFF.

This clonotype was counted many times. The chain uses TRBV2 and TRBJ1-2; D is unclear. The V end was cut by 1 base, the J end by 4 bases, with 10 bases between. This CDR3 has 14 residues. CDR1 SNHLY and CDR2 FYNNEI come from the germline V gene. In nucleotides, the CDR3 is TGTGCCAGCAGTGAAGGGAACACAGTCTATGGCTACACCTTC. Translation gives CASSEGNTVYGYTF. The full variable domain, in which reference TRBV2 and TRBJ1-2 provide the parts outside the CDR3, is EPEVTQTPSHQVTQMGQEVILRCVPISNHLYFYWYRQILGQKVEFLVSFYNNEISEKSEIFDDQFSVERPDGSNFTLKIRSTKLEDSAMYFCASSEGNTVYGYTFGSGTRLTVV.

This clonotype was detected ten times or more. The chain has TRBV18 and TRBJ1-2, with TRBD1 as a possible D gene (5 bases). V dropped 3 bases and J dropped 2 bases, with 10 bases sitting between them. This CDR3 is built from 14 residues. The germline V gene encodes CDR1 KGHSH and CDR2 LQKENI. CDR3 region: CASSPTGANYGYTF. For the CDR3, the DNA is TGTGCCAGCTCACCCACAGGCGCGAACTATGGCTACACCTTC.

This clonotype was seen only a few times. The chain employs TRBV29-1 and TRBJ1-1; D perhaps matches TRBD1 (6 bases). The CDR3 sequence is 14 residues long. Germline values: CDR1 SQVTM, CDR2 ANQGSEA. Trimming cost V 6 bases and J 5 bases, with 19 bases left between them. The CDR3 coding sequence is TGCAGCGTCTACTCGGGACCACAGGGAACTGAAGCTTTCTTT. It codes for CSVYSGPQGTEAFF.

This clonotype came up a few times. V usage is TRBV19 and J usage is TRBJ1-5; 7 nucleotides align to TRBD1. Germline CDR1 LNHDA, CDR2 SQIVND (reference sequence). The CDR3 loop spans 14 amino acids. The trim removed 4 bases at V and 4 bases at J, leaving 4 bases unmatched. The CDR3 sequence is CASSNRGSNQPQHF. CDR3 bases: TGTGCCAGTAGTAACAGGGGTTCGAATCAGCCCCAGCATTTT.

The CDR3 region is CASSVGTTNTDTQYF. The CDR3 DNA is TGTGCCAGCAGCGTAGGGACTACCAACACAGATACGCAGTATTTT. The chain joins TRBV9 to TRBJ2-3; D perhaps matches TRBD2 (6 bases). The CDR3 covers 15 residues. Germline lookup yields CDR1 SGDLS and CDR2 YYNGEE. V was pared by 0 bases and J by 2 bases, with 10 bases between.

This clonotype showed up just a few times. The chain has TRBV7-6 and TRBJ2-2, with TRBD2 matching 12 bases. This CDR3 has 17 residues. Germline V gene data show CDR1 as SGHVS and CDR2 as FNYEAQ. With V trimmed by 5 bases and J by 3 bases, 7 bases remained unmatched. The CDR3 nucleotides are TGTGCCAGCAGCGAGCTAGCGGGGGGGCCTGACACCGGGGAGCTGTTTTTT. It translates to CASSELAGGPDTGELFF. Based on the CDR3 plus reference TRBV7-6 and TRBJ2-2, the full variable domain is GAGVSQSPRYKVTKRGQDVALRCDPISGHVSLYWYRQALGQGPEFLTYFNYEAQQDKSGLPNDRFSAERPEGSISTLTIQRTEQRDSAMYRCASSELAGGPDTGELFFGEGSRLTVL.

This clonotype was seen repeatedly, ten times or more. V gene TRBV4-1 combines with J gene TRBJ1-3, with D perhaps TRBD1 (6 bases). The germline V and J ends were trimmed by 8 bases and 4 bases, with 15 bases remaining between them. The CDR3 sequence is 14 residues long. Germline lookup yields CDR1 MGHRA and CDR2 YSYEKL. Here the CDR3 reads CASQARTVGNTIYF. The CDR3, as DNA: TGCGCCAGCCAAGCAAGGACAGTGGGAAACACCATATATTTT.

In this sample, this clonotype turned up many times. The rearrangement joins TRBV4-2 to TRBJ2-1; TRBD2 aligns across 7 bases. CDR3 length: 16 amino acids. V shed 0 bases, J shed 2 bases, and the junction held 4 bases outside the gene matches. CDR1 is LGHNA and CDR2 is YNFKEQ in the germline V gene. DNA for the CDR3: TGTGCCAGCAGCCAAGATCGGCGGGGGACCTACAATGAGCAGTTCTTC. Protein: CASSQDRRGTYNEQFF.

This clonotype was seen repeatedly, ten times or more. The chain joins TRBV7-9 to TRBJ2-7; D call uncertain. V gave up 3 bases and J gave up 4 bases, with 16 bases separating them. The CDR3 contains 15 residues. In germline, CDR1 is SEHNR, CDR2 FQNEAQ (reference sequence). CDR3 residues: CASSFNGRWWYEQYV. The CDR3 DNA reads as TGTGCCAGCAGCTTTAATGGCAGGTGGTGGTACGAGCAGTACGTC.

This clonotype has only a few counts. The genes are TRBV20-1 and TRBJ2-3; possible D gene TRBD2, 5 bases. V shed 0 bases and J shed 2 bases, with 12 bases lying between them. Germline V gene data show CDR1 as DFQATT and CDR2 as SNEGSKA (reference sequence). This CDR3 is 15 amino acids long. The CDR3 is CSARDRASPTDTQYF. For the CDR3, the DNA is TGCAGTGCTAGAGATCGGGCTAGCCCCACAGATACGCAGTATTTT.

The gene calls are TRBV5-4 and TRBJ2-1, with D perhaps matching TRBD2 (7 bases). V lost 2 bases and J lost 8, with 17 bases in between. Looked up from germline, CDR1 is SGHNT and CDR2 is YYREEE (reference sequence). CDR3 length: 15 residues. The CDR3 nucleotides are TGTGCCAGCAGCTTAGGTGGGGGGGCCAAGTATGAGCAGTTCTTC. Protein product: CASSLGGGAKYEQFF.

The rearrangement joins TRBV6-4 to TRBJ2-1, with no clear D. Trimming took 4 bases from V and 9 from J, leaving 25 bases between them. CDR1 is MRHNA and CDR2 is SNTAGT in the germline V gene. This CDR3 has 17 residues. Written as DNA, the CDR3 is TGTGCCAGCAGTGCATCCTTCTGGGCAGACGGGTTCAGTGAGCAGTTCTTC. This translates into CASSASFWADGFSEQFF.

The chain joins TRBV7-2 to TRBJ2-1; 9 bases align to TRBD2. Germline loops: CDR1 SGHTA, CDR2 FQGNSA. The CDR3 spans 18 residues. V was pared by 0 bases and J by 0 bases, with 6 bases of the junction left unmatched. CDR3 sequence reads: CASSLASGSAGSYNEQFF. CDR3 coding DNA: TGTGCCAGCAGCTTAGCTAGCGGGAGCGCCGGCTCCTACAATGAGCAGTTCTTC. Based on the CDR3 plus reference TRBV7-2 and TRBJ2-1, the full variable domain is GAGVSQSPSNKVTEKGKDVELRCDPISGHTALYWYRQSLGQGLEFLIYFQGNSAPDKSGLPSDRFSAERTGGSVSTLTIQRTQQEDSAVYLCASSLASGSAGSYNEQFFGPGTRLTVL.

At least ten counts were recorded for this clonotype. The chain is built from TRBV28 and TRBJ1-5; 7 nucleotides agree with TRBD1. CDR1 is MDHEN and CDR2 is SYDVKM in the germline V gene. Unmatched junction bases numbered 9, after V lost 7 bases and J lost 3 bases. This CDR3 has 15 amino acids. In DNA, the CDR3 is TGTGCCAGCATAAAACGGACAGGTTACAATCAGCCCCAGCATTTT. Translating gives CASIKRTGYNQPQHF.

This clonotype was seen repeatedly, ten times or more. The J gene is TRBJ2-5, the V gene TRBV25-1; tentative D call: TRBD1 (5 bases). The V and J ends lost 1 base and 3 bases respectively, with 21 bases between them. The CDR3 consists of 18 residues. CDR1 and CDR2 from the germline V gene are MGHDK and SYGVNS. The CDR3 region is CASSEWRAVAGNKETQYF. The DNA for the CDR3 is TGTGCCAGCAGTGAATGGCGAGCTGTGGCAGGGAATAAAGAGACCCAGTACTTC.

The chain joins TRBV3-1 to TRBJ1-1, with a weak D call TRBD1 (5 bases). The V and J ends lost 4 bases and 2 bases respectively, with 11 bases between them. CDR3 length equals 14 residues. The germline CDR1 and CDR2 sequences are LGHDT and YNNKEL (reference sequence). The CDR3 sequence is CASSPGHFNTEAFF. As DNA, the CDR3 is TGTGCCAGCAGCCCCGGACATTTCAACACTGAAGCTTTCTTT.

This clonotype was counted many times. This chain connects TRBV6-5 to TRBJ2-2, with D hard to call. V was clipped by 0 bases and J by 0 bases, with 8 bases between them. The CDR3 spans 16 residues. Germline-derived CDR1 and CDR2 are MNHEY and SVGAGI. As DNA, the CDR3 is TGTGCCAGCAGTTACTCGTGGGATTCGAACACCGGGGAGCTGTTTTTT. It specifies CASSYSWDSNTGELFF.

The table lists this clonotype with many counts. The rearrangement joins TRBV11-3 to TRBJ2-7, with D perhaps given as TRBD1 or TRBD2 (5 bases each). Trimming stripped 2 bases from V and 2 bases from J, with 16 bases between. This CDR3 has 16 amino acids. Germline CDR1 reads SGHNT; CDR2 reads YENEEA. The CDR3 sequence: CASSLPNRDPAYEQYF. CDR3 sequence (DNA): TGTGCCAGCAGCTTACCAAATCGGGACCCAGCCTACGAGCAGTACTTC.

This clonotype showed up many times. The V and J genes are TRBV3-1 and TRBJ2-3; D call uncertain. Germline V gene sequence: CDR1 LGHDT, CDR2 YNNKEL (reference sequence). This CDR3 is built from 12 residues. Deletions cut 5 bases from V and 6 bases from J, with 9 bases between. CDR3 bases: TGTGCCAGCAGCTACGGTCGGGATACGCAGTATTTT. This encodes CASSYGRDTQYF.

V gene TRBV10-3 combines with J gene TRBJ2-7; D perhaps matches TRBD2 (7 bases). Per germline, CDR1 ENHRY and CDR2 SYGVKD. This CDR3 has 15 amino acids. V shed 5 bases and J shed 0 bases, with 14 bases lying between them. The DNA for the CDR3 is TGTGCCATCAGTAAGGGGGGCGGGAGCTCCTACGAGCAGTACTTC. It codes for CAISKGGGSSYEQYF.

The gene calls are TRBV3-1 and TRBJ1-3, with D uncertain. CDR1 is LGHDT, CDR2 YNNKEL, per germline (reference sequence). V lost 4 bases and J 5 bases, leaving 15 bases between the germline ends. The CDR3 is 15 amino acids. In DNA form, the CDR3 reads TGTGCCAGCAGCCCATGGACCGACTTTCGAAACACCATATATTTT. As protein: CASSPWTDFRNTIYF.

This clonotype was seen a few times. The CDR3 reads CASSPRTVNNEQFF. In DNA form, the CDR3 reads TGTGCCAGCAGCCCAAGGACTGTGAACAATGAGCAGTTCTTC. The V call is TRBV2, the J call TRBJ2-1; a weak D match, TRBD2 (5 bases). The CDR3 has 14 residues. The ends were cut back, 6 bases at V and 5 bases at J, with 14 bases in the middle. CDR1 and CDR2 (germline): SNHLY, FYNNEI. Filled out from reference TRBV2 and TRBJ2-1, the complete variable domain reads EPEVTQTPSHQVTQMGQEVILRCVPISNHLYFYWYRQILGQKVEFLVSFYNNEISEKSEIFDDQFSVERPDGSNFTLKIRSTKLEDSAMYFCASSPRTVNNEQFFGPGTRLTVL.

The V gene is TRBV5-1, the J gene TRBJ1-6; D is perhaps TRBD1 (5 bases). CDR3 length equals 14 residues. Germline V gene lookup returns CDR1 SGHRS and CDR2 YFSETQ. Trimming pared 4 bases from V and 6 bases from J, leaving 11 bases between. The CDR3 spells CASSPDSSNSPLHF. The CDR3 DNA sequence: TGCGCCAGCAGCCCAGACAGTAGTAATTCACCCCTCCACTTT.

This clonotype was picked up many times. V and J are TRBV29-1 and TRBJ1-2; no firm D call. Germline V gene lookup returns CDR1 SQVTM and CDR2 ANQGSEA. Trimming took off 7 bases at V and 8 bases at J, with 17 bases between the two ends. CDR3 length: 12 amino acids. The DNA of the CDR3 is TGCAGCGCTGGGAACGGTTTAAAAGGCTACACCTTC. Its protein is CSAGNGLKGYTF.

The J gene is TRBJ2-7, the V gene TRBV6-1, with TRBD2 matching over 12 bases. This CDR3 is 14 amino acids long. Trimming removed 4 bases from V and 7 bases from J; junction bases left unmatched: 5. Germline V gives CDR1 MNHNS, CDR2 SASEGT. The CDR3 DNA is TGTGCCAGCAGTGGACCTAGCGGGAGGGGGGAGCAGTACTTC. It translates to CASSGPSGRGEQYF.

The rearrangement uses TRBV12-3 or TRBV12-4 and TRBJ1-2; TRBD1 is a possible D gene (5 bases). There are 15 residues in the CDR3. Deletions cut 4 bases from V and 6 bases from J, with 18 bases between. Here the CDR3 reads CASSSPRPGRDGYTF. CDR3 nucleotide sequence: TGTGCCAGCAGTTCACCCCGCCCAGGGAGGGATGGCTACACCTTC.

The chain is built from TRBV27 and TRBJ1-1; D is perhaps TRBD1 (6 bases). CDR3 length equals 15 residues. Deletions cut 0 bases from V and 4 bases from J, with 12 bases between. The germline V gene encodes CDR1 MNHEY and CDR2 SMNVEV (reference sequence). Here the CDR3 DNA reads TGTGCCAGCAGTTTATCGTATGGAGGGGGCACTGAAGCTTTCTTT. This translates into CASSLSYGGGTEAFF.

V gene TRBV7-9 combines with J gene TRBJ2-7, with a tentative D call TRBD2 (6 bases). The V gene lost 4 bases and the J gene lost 3 bases, with 13 bases spanning the gap. The germline CDR1 and CDR2 sequences are SEHNR and FQNEAQ (reference sequence). This CDR3 spans 14 amino acids. The CDR3 loop is CASSSTTSVYEQYF. For the CDR3, the DNA is TGTGCCAGCAGCTCAACGACTAGTGTCTACGAGCAGTACTTC.

The chain is built from TRBV9 and TRBJ1-1; unclear D gene. With 2 bases removed from V and 1 base from J, the gap between germline ends came to 9 bases. The germline gives CDR1 SGDLS, CDR2 YYNGEE. The length of the CDR3 is 14 residues. The CDR3 reads CASSVSGPNTEAFF. The CDR3 bases are TGTGCCAGCAGCGTCTCCGGTCCGAACACTGAAGCTTTCTTT.